The sequence of this T cell receptor (beta chain) was determined in a study of CD8 T cells in ankylosing spondylitis. Study-wide results and caveats: Seemingly distinctive of ankylosing spondylitis blood was a TCR beta motif formed by eight highly homologous variants.

This clonotype showed up many times. Its specificity is not known. MiXCR, applied by TCRdb to the 5' RACE reads, yields one record per CDR3 protein. The sample has under 250,000 distinct CDR3 sequences; about 7% are singletons. The specimen sequenced was blood, either unsorted or a sorted T cell fraction (not recorded which). The origin of this receptor is a male donor with ankylosing spondylitis.

Written as DNA, the CDR3 is TGTGCCAGCAGCTCCGACAGGGATTACACAGATACGCAGTATTTT. Its protein is CASSSDRDYTDTQYF. The rearrangement joins TRBV28 to TRBJ2-3; 7 bases fit TRBD1. Germline values: CDR1 MDHEN, CDR2 SYDVKM. The V and J ends lost 6 bases and 2 bases, in that order; junction bases with no gene match: 8. This CDR3 is built from 15 residues.